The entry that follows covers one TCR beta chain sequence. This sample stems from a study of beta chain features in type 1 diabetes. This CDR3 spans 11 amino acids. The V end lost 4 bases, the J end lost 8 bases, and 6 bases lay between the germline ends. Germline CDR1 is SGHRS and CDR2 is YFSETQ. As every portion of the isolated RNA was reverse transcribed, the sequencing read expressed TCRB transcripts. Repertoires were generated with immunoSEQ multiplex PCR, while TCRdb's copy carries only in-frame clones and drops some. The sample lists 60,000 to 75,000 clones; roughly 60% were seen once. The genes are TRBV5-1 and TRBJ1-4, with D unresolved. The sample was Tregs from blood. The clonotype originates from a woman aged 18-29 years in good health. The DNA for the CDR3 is TGCGCCAGCAGCCCGGGGGAAAAACTGTTTTTT. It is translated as CASSPGEKLFF.